The entry that follows covers one T cell receptor (beta chain) sequence. Cohort: HPV-negative, locally advanced oral cavity squamous cell carcinoma patients. Looked up from germline, CDR1 is DFQATT and CDR2 is SNEGSKA (reference sequence). The CDR3 consists of 10 residues. V dropped 3 bases and J dropped 6 bases, with 4 bases sitting between them. TCRdb's copy holds only in-frame clones and misses some; the assay was immunoSEQ multiplex PCR. The sample has about 18,000 clones; over 65% are singletons. The entry originates in a study of neoadjuvant anti-PD-1 for oral cavity cancer. About the study: Patients without progression received a fourth nivolumab dose around day 43, then surgical resection on days 50-56.

The sequence was obtained from a person aged 35-80 years with oral cavity squamous cell carcinoma. Specimen: PBMCs, collected before nivolumab (anti-PD-1) treatment. The chain joins TRBV20-1 to TRBJ2-3; no clear D gene. CDR3 nucleotides: TGCAGTGCTAGGTGGGATACGCAGTATTTT. This sequence encodes CSARWDTQYF.